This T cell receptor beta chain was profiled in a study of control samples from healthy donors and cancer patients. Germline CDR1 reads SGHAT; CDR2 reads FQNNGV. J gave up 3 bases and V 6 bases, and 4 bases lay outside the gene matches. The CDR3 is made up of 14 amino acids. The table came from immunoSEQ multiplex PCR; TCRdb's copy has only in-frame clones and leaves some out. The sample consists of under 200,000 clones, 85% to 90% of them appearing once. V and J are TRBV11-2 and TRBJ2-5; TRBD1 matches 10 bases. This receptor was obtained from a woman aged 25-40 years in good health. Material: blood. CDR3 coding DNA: TGTGCCAGCAGACCGACAGGGGGCAAAGAGACCCAGTACTTC. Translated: CASRPTGGKETQYF.